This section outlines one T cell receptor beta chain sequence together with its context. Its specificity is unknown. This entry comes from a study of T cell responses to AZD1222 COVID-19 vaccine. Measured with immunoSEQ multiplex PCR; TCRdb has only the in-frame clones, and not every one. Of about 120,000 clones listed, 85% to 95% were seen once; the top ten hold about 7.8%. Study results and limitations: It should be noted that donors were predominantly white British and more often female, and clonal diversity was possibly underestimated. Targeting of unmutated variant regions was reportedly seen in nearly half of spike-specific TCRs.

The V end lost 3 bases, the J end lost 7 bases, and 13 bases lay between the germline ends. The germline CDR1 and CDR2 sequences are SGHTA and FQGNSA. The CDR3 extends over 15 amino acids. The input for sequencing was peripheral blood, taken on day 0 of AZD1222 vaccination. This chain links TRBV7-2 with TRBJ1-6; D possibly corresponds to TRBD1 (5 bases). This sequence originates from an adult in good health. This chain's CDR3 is CASSFILGGNSPLHF. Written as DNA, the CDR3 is TGTGCCAGCAGCTTCATCTTGGGGGGGAATTCACCCCTCCACTTT.